This T cell receptor (beta chain) originates from a study of T cells after yellow fever vaccination. The overall study: With SMART-Seq v4 Ultra Low Input, the fractions containing low cell numbers were prepared. Study-wide findings and caveats: Clonotypes shared by both compartments, CD4 and CD8, made up a small share. The booster saw the reappearance of most primary-vaccination clones (nearly 98% CD4, almost 90% CD8). Abundant bulk-population clonotypes could contaminate the FACS-sorted repertoires.

Each CDR3 protein gets one entry after TCRdb re-called the 5' RACE reads with MiXCR. The top ten clones hold 18% of a sample with about 350,000 distinct CDR3 sequences, roughly 12% of them seen once. Germline V gene lookup returns CDR1 MNHNS and CDR2 SASEGT. With 8 bases clipped from V and 0 bases from J, the junction kept 3 bases outside the gene matches. The CDR3 consists of 15 residues. A word on this clonotype: What it binds is not known.

The receptor was isolated from a man aged 18 to 30 who received the YFV17D yellow fever vaccine. The sample in question was PBMCs, obtained on the day of the first yellow fever vaccination. The J gene is TRBJ2-3, the V gene TRBV6-1; 12 bases align to TRBD2. CDR3 bases: TGTGCCAGCTGGACTAGCGGGGCCAGCACAGATACGCAGTATTTT. Residues: CASWTSGASTDTQYF.